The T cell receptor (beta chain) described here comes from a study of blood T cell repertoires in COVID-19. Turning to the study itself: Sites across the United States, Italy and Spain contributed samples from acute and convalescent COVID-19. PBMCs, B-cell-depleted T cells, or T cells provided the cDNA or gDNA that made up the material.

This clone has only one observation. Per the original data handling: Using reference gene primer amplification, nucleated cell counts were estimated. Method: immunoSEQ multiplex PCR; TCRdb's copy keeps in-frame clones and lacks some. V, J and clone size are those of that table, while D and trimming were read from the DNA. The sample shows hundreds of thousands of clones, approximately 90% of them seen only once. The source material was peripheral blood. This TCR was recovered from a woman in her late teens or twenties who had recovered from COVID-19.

The CDR3 is CAIRSPRQGSTEAFF. CDR3 in DNA: TGTGCCATCCGAAGCCCAAGACAGGGATCCACTGAAGCTTTCTTT. The chain couples TRBV15 to TRBJ1-1; 7 bases agree with TRBD1. With V trimmed by 10 bases and J by 4 bases, 15 bases remained unmatched. The CDR3 sequence is 15 residues long. The germline V gene encodes CDR1 LNHNV and CDR2 YYDKDF (reference sequence). The variable domain in full, with the rest retrieved from reference TRBV15 and TRBJ1-1, is DAMVIQNPRYQVTQFGKPVTLSCSQTLNHNVMYWYQQKSSQAPKLLFHYYDKDFNNEADTPDNFQSRRPNTSFCFLDIRSPGLGDTAMYLCAIRSPRQGSTEAFFGQGTRLTVV.